A selection of T cell receptor beta chains follows, all from one sample in a study of T cell responses to AZD1222 COVID-19 vaccine. Libraries were prepared by immunoSEQ multiplex PCR; TCRdb keeps only in-frame clonotypes and omits some of them. The sample records some 130,000 clones, roughly 88% being singletons. Specimen: peripheral blood, collected on day 0 of AZD1222 vaccination. These receptors came from an adult in good health. Both conserved end residues are part of each CDR3. The order of the fields is J gene, clone size, V gene, D gene, CDR3 protein, CDR3 DNA. D genes are given only for firm matches. Clone size is given for some rows only: seen once, a few or many times, or a class if the clone is expanded.

J gene: TRBJ2-3
clone size: -
V gene: TRBV5-4
D gene: -
CDR3 protein: CASSLEGDLMSSDTQYF
CDR3 DNA: TGTGCCAGCAGCTTGGAGGGAGACTTGATGTCATCCGATACGCAGTATTTT

J gene: TRBJ2-1
clone size: -
V gene: TRBV7-8
D gene: TRBD2
CDR3 protein: CASSFRLADEQFF
CDR3 DNA: TGTGCCAGCAGCTTCAGACTAGCCGATGAGCAGTTCTTC

J gene: TRBJ2-5
clone size: -
V gene: TRBV6-5
D gene: TRBD1
CDR3 protein: CASSRDRGETQYF
CDR3 DNA: TGTGCCAGCAGCCGGGACAGGGGGGAGACCCAGTACTTC

J gene: TRBJ1-1
clone size: -
V gene: TRBV6-5
D gene: TRBD1
CDR3 protein: CASRSTGISTEAFF
CDR3 DNA: TGTGCCAGCAGGTCGACAGGGATTAGCACTGAAGCTTTCTTT

J gene: TRBJ2-7
clone size: few
V gene: TRBV6-5
D gene: TRBD1
CDR3 protein: CASSSPGTGSREQYF
CDR3 DNA: TGTGCCAGCAGTTCACCCGGGACAGGTAGCCGGGAGCAGTACTTC

J gene: TRBJ2-1
clone size: -
V gene: TRBV4-2
D gene: -
CDR3 protein: CASSQDHNIMAEQFF
CDR3 DNA: TGTGCCAGCAGCCAAGATCATAACATAATGGCAGAGCAGTTCTTC

J gene: TRBJ2-5
clone size: -
V gene: TRBV7-6
D gene: TRBD2
CDR3 protein: CASSLLAGGVETQYF
CDR3 DNA: TGTGCCAGCAGCCTACTAGCGGGAGGTGTGGAGACCCAGTACTTC

J gene: TRBJ2-2
clone size: -
V gene: TRBV7-9
D gene: -
CDR3 protein: CASRGYRESTGELFF
CDR3 DNA: TGTGCCAGCAGGGGGTATAGGGAATCCACCGGGGAGCTGTTTTTT

J gene: TRBJ1-2
clone size: -
V gene: TRBV7-2
D gene: TRBD1
CDR3 protein: CASSLGWGQAHGYTF
CDR3 DNA: TGTGCCAGCAGCTTAGGTTGGGGACAGGCCCATGGCTACACCTTC

J gene: TRBJ2-1
clone size: -
V gene: TRBV2
D gene: -
CDR3 protein: CASNSGANYNEQFF
CDR3 DNA: TGTGCCAGCAACTCGGGGGCTAATTACAATGAGCAGTTCTTC

J gene: TRBJ2-6
clone size: few
V gene: TRBV24-1
D gene: -
CDR3 protein: CATSPAGSGANVLTF
CDR3 DNA: TGTGCCACCTCCCCTGCGGGATCTGGGGCCAACGTCCTGACTTTC

J gene: TRBJ1-2
clone size: -
V gene: TRBV9
D gene: -
CDR3 protein: CASSSEAYYGYTF
CDR3 DNA: TGTGCCAGCAGCTCCGAGGCTTACTATGGCTACACCTTC

J gene: TRBJ2-3
clone size: once
V gene: TRBV24-1
D gene: -
CDR3 protein: CATSEPEPSTDTQYF
CDR3 DNA: TGTGCCACCAGTGAGCCAGAGCCGAGCACAGATACGCAGTATTTT

J gene: TRBJ1-1
clone size: -
V gene: TRBV7-8
D gene: TRBD1
CDR3 protein: CASSLGQVNTEAFF
CDR3 DNA: TGTGCCAGCAGCCTTGGACAGGTGAACACTGAAGCTTTCTTT

J gene: TRBJ1-2
clone size: -
V gene: TRBV15
D gene: -
CDR3 protein: CATSRVPDYGYTF
CDR3 DNA: TGTGCCACCAGCAGAGTTCCCGATTATGGCTACACCTTC

J gene: TRBJ1-1
clone size: -
V gene: TRBV11-3
D gene: -
CDR3 protein: CASSFPTADTEAFF
CDR3 DNA: TGTGCCAGCAGCTTCCCCACAGCAGACACTGAAGCTTTCTTT

J gene: TRBJ1-2
clone size: -
V gene: TRBV3-1/TRBV3-2
D gene: -
CDR3 protein: CASSQLNGYTF
CDR3 DNA: TGTGCCAGCAGCCAACTGAATGGCTACACCTTC

J gene: TRBJ1-1
clone size: -
V gene: TRBV15
D gene: -
CDR3 protein: CATGWGYTEAFF
CDR3 DNA: TGTGCCACCGGGTGGGGGTACACTGAAGCTTTCTTT

J gene: TRBJ1-4
clone size: few
V gene: TRBV5-6
D gene: TRBD1
CDR3 protein: CASSLEQGNNEKLFF
CDR3 DNA: TGTGCCAGCAGCTTGGAACAGGGGAATAATGAAAAACTGTTTTTT

J gene: TRBJ1-1
clone size: -
V gene: TRBV30
D gene: -
CDR3 protein: CASPNTEAFF
CDR3 DNA: TGTGCCTCCCCGAACACTGAAGCTTTCTTT

J gene: TRBJ2-5
clone size: -
V gene: TRBV7-7
D gene: -
CDR3 protein: CASSLDRKTQYF
CDR3 DNA: TGTGCCAGCAGCTTAGATAGGAAGACCCAGTACTTC

J gene: TRBJ2-7
clone size: -
V gene: TRBV7-8
D gene: TRBD1
CDR3 protein: CASTTTWAGGFYEQYF
CDR3 DNA: TGTGCCAGCACTACCACATGGGCAGGGGGCTTCTACGAGCAGTACTTC

J gene: TRBJ1-4
clone size: -
V gene: TRBV7-8
D gene: -
CDR3 protein: CASSLGDTQVLLTNEKLFF
CDR3 DNA: TGTGCCAGCAGCTTAGGGGACACCCAAGTCCTGTTAACTAATGAAAAACTGTTTTTT

J gene: TRBJ2-3
clone size: -
V gene: TRBV2
D gene: TRBD2
CDR3 protein: CASKGSGGLSTQYF
CDR3 DNA: TGTGCCAGCAAGGGTAGCGGGGGCCTTAGTACGCAGTATTTT

J gene: TRBJ1-2
clone size: once
V gene: TRBV6-5
D gene: -
CDR3 protein: CASSYSRGDGYTF
CDR3 DNA: TGTGCCAGCAGTTACTCGCGGGGAGATGGCTACACCTTC

J gene: TRBJ1-1
clone size: -
V gene: TRBV18
D gene: TRBD1
CDR3 protein: CASSPREGATTEAFF
CDR3 DNA: TGTGCCAGCTCACCACGAGAGGGGGCTACCACTGAAGCTTTCTTT

J gene: TRBJ2-5
clone size: -
V gene: TRBV6-2/TRBV6-3
D gene: -
CDR3 protein: CASSSFRSGTETQYF
CDR3 DNA: TGTGCCAGCAGTTCTTTCCGATCGGGAACAGAGACCCAGTACTTC

J gene: TRBJ1-1
clone size: once
V gene: TRBV6-5
D gene: TRBD1
CDR3 protein: CASTPGTGWTEAFF
CDR3 DNA: TGTGCCAGCACCCCGGGGACAGGGTGGACTGAAGCTTTCTTT

J gene: TRBJ2-5
clone size: -
V gene: TRBV5-1
D gene: TRBD1
CDR3 protein: CASSFSDRVQETQYF
CDR3 DNA: TGCGCCAGCAGCTTCAGTGACAGGGTCCAAGAGACCCAGTACTTC

J gene: TRBJ2-1
clone size: few
V gene: TRBV11-3
D gene: -
CDR3 protein: CASSRRGRHNEQFF
CDR3 DNA: TGTGCCAGCAGCCGCCGGGGACGGCACAATGAGCAGTTCTTC

J gene: TRBJ1-2
clone size: -
V gene: TRBV30
D gene: TRBD1
CDR3 protein: CAWSHDRGKSYGYTF
CDR3 DNA: TGTGCCTGGAGTCACGACAGGGGAAAATCCTATGGCTACACCTTC

J gene: TRBJ2-4
clone size: -
V gene: TRBV11-2
D gene: -
CDR3 protein: CASSPSRVVGKNIQYF
CDR3 DNA: TGTGCCAGCAGCCCGTCCAGGGTGGTCGGCAAAAACATTCAGTACTTC

J gene: TRBJ1-2
clone size: -
V gene: TRBV5-5
D gene: -
CDR3 protein: CASSFLGSTNYGYTF
CDR3 DNA: TGTGCCAGCAGCTTTTTGGGCTCAACCAACTATGGCTACACCTTC

J gene: TRBJ2-3
clone size: -
V gene: TRBV25-1
D gene: -
CDR3 protein: CASSLRALDTDTQYF
CDR3 DNA: TGTGCCAGCAGTCTCAGGGCTTTGGACACAGATACGCAGTATTTT

J gene: TRBJ2-2
clone size: -
V gene: TRBV9
D gene: -
CDR3 protein: CASSPRRGNTGELFF
CDR3 DNA: TGTGCCAGCAGCCCCCGTCGGGGGAACACCGGGGAGCTGTTTTTT

J gene: TRBJ1-4
clone size: -
V gene: TRBV19
D gene: TRBD1
CDR3 protein: CASSAKTGGNEKLFF
CDR3 DNA: TGTGCCAGTAGTGCCAAGACAGGGGGGAATGAAAAACTGTTTTTT

J gene: TRBJ2-3
clone size: -
V gene: TRBV27
D gene: -
CDR3 protein: CASSRDTDTQYF
CDR3 DNA: TGTGCCAGCTCTCGAGACACAGATACGCAGTATTTT

J gene: TRBJ1-2
clone size: once
V gene: TRBV18
D gene: -
CDR3 protein: CASSPNMGFVDYGYTF
CDR3 DNA: TGTGCCAGCTCACCAAATATGGGGTTCGTCGACTATGGCTACACCTTC

J gene: TRBJ2-1
clone size: once
V gene: TRBV6-5
D gene: -
CDR3 protein: CASSPRGAAYNEQFF
CDR3 DNA: TGTGCCAGCAGCCCCAGGGGGGCCGCTTACAATGAGCAGTTCTTC

J gene: TRBJ1-1
clone size: -
V gene: TRBV15
D gene: -
CDR3 protein: CATSRDQVKTEAFF
CDR3 DNA: TGTGCCACCAGCAGAGATCAAGTAAAGACTGAAGCTTTCTTT

J gene: TRBJ2-5
clone size: -
V gene: TRBV3-1/TRBV3-2
D gene: -
CDR3 protein: CASSQGPGGGQETQYF
CDR3 DNA: TGTGCCAGCAGCCAAGGACCAGGAGGGGGGCAAGAGACCCAGTACTTC

J gene: TRBJ2-5
clone size: -
V gene: TRBV7-9
D gene: TRBD1
CDR3 protein: CASLITGAAAGQEETQYF
CDR3 DNA: TGTGCCAGCCTTATAACAGGGGCGGCGGCTGGGCAAGAAGAGACCCAGTACTTC

J gene: TRBJ1-6
clone size: -
V gene: TRBV14
D gene: TRBD1
CDR3 protein: CASSTQQGVGSPLHF
CDR3 DNA: TGTGCCAGCAGCACACAACAGGGGGTTGGCTCACCCCTCCACTTT

J gene: TRBJ2-7
clone size: -
V gene: TRBV21-1
D gene: -
CDR3 protein: CASSKARRAHSYEQYF
CDR3 DNA: TGTGCCAGCAGCAAAGCTCGGCGGGCCCACTCCTACGAGCAGTACTTC

J gene: TRBJ1-1
clone size: -
V gene: TRBV14
D gene: -
CDR3 protein: CASSPHILGRSTEAFF
CDR3 DNA: TGTGCCAGCAGCCCTCACATCCTGGGGCGAAGCACTGAAGCTTTCTTT

J gene: TRBJ2-5
clone size: -
V gene: TRBV7-4
D gene: TRBD1
CDR3 protein: CASSFGQGQETQYF
CDR3 DNA: TGTGCCAGCAGCTTCGGACAGGGGCAAGAGACCCAGTACTTC

J gene: TRBJ1-1
clone size: once
V gene: TRBV23-1
D gene: -
CDR3 protein: CASSQLDRGCTEAFF
CDR3 DNA: TGCGCCAGCAGTCAGCTCGACCGGGGGTGCACTGAAGCTTTCTTT

J gene: TRBJ2-3
clone size: -
V gene: TRBV24-1
D gene: TRBD1
CDR3 protein: CATSDSWTGPSRRTDTQYF
CDR3 DNA: TGTGCCACCAGTGATTCGTGGACAGGACCTTCCCGTCGCACAGATACGCAGTATTTT